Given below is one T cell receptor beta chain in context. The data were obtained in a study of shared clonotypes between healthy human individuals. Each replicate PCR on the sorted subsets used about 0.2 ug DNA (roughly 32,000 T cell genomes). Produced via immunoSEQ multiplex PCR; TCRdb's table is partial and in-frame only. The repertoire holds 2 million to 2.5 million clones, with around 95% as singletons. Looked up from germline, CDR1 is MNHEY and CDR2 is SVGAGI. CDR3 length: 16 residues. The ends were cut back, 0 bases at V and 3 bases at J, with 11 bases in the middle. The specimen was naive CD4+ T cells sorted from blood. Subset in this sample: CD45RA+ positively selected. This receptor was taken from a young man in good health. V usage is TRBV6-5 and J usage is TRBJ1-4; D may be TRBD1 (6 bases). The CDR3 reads CASSYSSAGANEKLFF. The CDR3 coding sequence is TGTGCCAGCAGTTACTCGTCTGCAGGGGCTAATGAAAAACTGTTTTTT.